The entry that follows covers one T cell receptor (beta chain) sequence. Its cognate antigen has yet to be identified. Base-call qualities are not available, and no considerably larger clone is one nucleotide away. These data originate in a study of blood T cell repertoires in COVID-19 (TCRdb year 2020). With respect to the entire study: Collaborator samples came from the United States, Italy and Spain and covered acute and convalescent phases of COVID-19. The prospective study material was composed of cDNA or gDNA derived from T cells, B-cell-depleted T cells, or PBMCs. The dataset comprised deeply sampled blood TCRbeta repertoires from subjects exposed to, actively infected with, or recovered from COVID-19. The repertoires were released in a freely available public database intended as a resource for research on the immune response to SARS-CoV-2. The samples were drawn from two sources: the first 160 participants of the ongoing ImmuneRACE study, and over 950 subjects contributed by 6 global collaborators. Sample metadata almost always included a de-identified subject ID, COVID-19 status, age in years and sex. Where available, HLA class I and class II types were obtained from metadata supplied by the sample provider rather than from assay-based typing. Results the study describes overall, beyond this receptor: Clinical and demographic metadata were provided uncurated, with the amount varying by source and participant.

CDR1 and CDR2 are read off the germline V gene as SGHRS and YFSETQ. Between the V and J ends, shortened by 5 bases and 0 bases respectively, the junction contains 17 bases. From the cysteine up to the phenylalanine, the CDR3 has a length of 17 residues. Only the CDR3 part of the read is kept: 51 bases, read in frame from the first base. TCRbeta CDR3 regions were amplified from genomic DNA by means of the immunoSEQ Assay, a bias-controlled multiplex PCR. Per the original workflow: The number of nucleated cells in each sample was estimated from the amplification of reference gene primers within the assay. Sequence reads were collapsed and filtered to measure the absolute abundance of every unique TCRbeta CDR3 rearrangement. Productive Simpson clonality was computed per sample as the square root of Simpson's diversity index over productive rearrangements. Imported from immuneACCESS, the table was reduced by TCRdb to in-frame sequences with V and J called. These copies leave out some clones; in studies compared against another copy, an unresolved V gene accounts for under half, and the cause of the remainder is not known. The V and J calls and the clone size are those of that table, but D and trimming were determined from the DNA. The sample records about 280,000 clones, 65% to 90% of which are singletons. 4.5% to 6% of the sample rests with the top ten.

Whole blood was collected in K2EDTA tubes by collaborating institutions according to the institutions' own protocols. For TCRbeta analysis, collaborators shipped samples as frozen whole blood, isolated PBMCs, or DNA extracted from either of those sample types. This sequence was found in a man aged 50 or older with active or convalescent COVID-19. Sequenced: peripheral blood. The chain is assembled from TRBV5-1 and TRBJ1-4, with TRBD1 as a weak D call on 6 bases. The nucleotide sequence reads as follows: TGCGCCAGCAGTCCCGGAGGGGGGGTTGCAACTAATGAAAAACTGTTTTTT. Its protein reads: CASSPGGGVATNEKLFF. Where the CDR3 stops, the reference TRBV5-1 and TRBJ1-4 genes take over; the full variable domain is KAGVTQTPRYLIKTRGQQVTLSCSPISGHRSVSWYQQTPGQGLQFLFEYFSETQRNKGNFPGRFSGRQFSNSRSEMNVSTLELGDSALYLCASSPGGGVATNEKLFFGSGTQLSVL.